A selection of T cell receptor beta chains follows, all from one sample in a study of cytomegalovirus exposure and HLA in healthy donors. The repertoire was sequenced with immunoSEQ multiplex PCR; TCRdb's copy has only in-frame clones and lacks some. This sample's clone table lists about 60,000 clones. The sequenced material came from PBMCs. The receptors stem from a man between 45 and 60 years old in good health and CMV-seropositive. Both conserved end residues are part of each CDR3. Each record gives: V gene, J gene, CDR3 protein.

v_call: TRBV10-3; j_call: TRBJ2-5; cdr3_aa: CATLKTGTQETQYF
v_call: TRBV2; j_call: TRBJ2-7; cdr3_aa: CASNSGVYEQYF
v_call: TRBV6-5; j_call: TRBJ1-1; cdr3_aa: CASLAGALNTEAFF
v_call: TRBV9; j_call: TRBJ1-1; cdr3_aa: CASSVRPDGDTEAFF
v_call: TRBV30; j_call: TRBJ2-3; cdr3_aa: CAWSVRFGGGGTDTQYF
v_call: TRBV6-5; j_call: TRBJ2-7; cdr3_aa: CASIAPGQGAYEQYF
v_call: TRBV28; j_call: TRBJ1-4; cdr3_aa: CASSIDTGFREKLFF
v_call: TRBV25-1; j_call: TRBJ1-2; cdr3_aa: CASSRTGGHSNYGYTF
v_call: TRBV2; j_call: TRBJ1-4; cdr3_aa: CASTPGRGNEKLFF
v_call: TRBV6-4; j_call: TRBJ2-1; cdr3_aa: CASSLRASGSIYEQFF
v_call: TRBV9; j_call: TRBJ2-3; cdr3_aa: CASSVAGGASTDTQYF
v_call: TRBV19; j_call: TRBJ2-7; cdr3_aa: CASSISGQGIYEQYF
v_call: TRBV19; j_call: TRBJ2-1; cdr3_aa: CASSIALAGGRDEQFF
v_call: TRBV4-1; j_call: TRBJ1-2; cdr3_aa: CASSQDRQGSYGYTF
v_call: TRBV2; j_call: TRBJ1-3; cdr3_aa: CASSGGTGAGNTIYF
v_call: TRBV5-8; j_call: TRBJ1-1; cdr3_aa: CASSRQDTEAFF
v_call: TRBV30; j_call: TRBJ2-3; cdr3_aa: CAWTHGRGPDTQYF
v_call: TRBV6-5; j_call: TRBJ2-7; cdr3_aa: CASSSDRGNEQYF
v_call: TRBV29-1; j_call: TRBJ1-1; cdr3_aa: CSGLGQLNTEAFF
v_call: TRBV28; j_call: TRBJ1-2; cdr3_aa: CASTPRADREDYGYTF
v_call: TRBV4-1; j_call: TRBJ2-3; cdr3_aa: CASSQGPGADTQYF
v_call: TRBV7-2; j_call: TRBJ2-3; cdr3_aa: CASSSAGRPRGDTQYF
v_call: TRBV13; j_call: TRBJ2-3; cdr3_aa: CASSINLSGRAADTQYF
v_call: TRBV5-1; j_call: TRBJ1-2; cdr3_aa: CASSPREGGNYGYTF
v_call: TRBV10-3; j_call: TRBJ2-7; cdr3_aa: CAITGGQGSYEQYF
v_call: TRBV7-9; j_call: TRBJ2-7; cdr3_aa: CASSLHPQGQGSPYEQYF
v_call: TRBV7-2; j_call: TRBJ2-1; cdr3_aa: CASSLEGREGNEQFF
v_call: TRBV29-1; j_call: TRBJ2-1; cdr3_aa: CSVAAGDDNEQFF
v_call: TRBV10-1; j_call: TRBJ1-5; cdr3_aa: CASTDRDRVTGPQHF
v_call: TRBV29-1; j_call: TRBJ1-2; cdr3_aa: CSVRTGGGYTF
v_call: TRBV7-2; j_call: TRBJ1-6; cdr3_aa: CASSLDPGGTSPLHF
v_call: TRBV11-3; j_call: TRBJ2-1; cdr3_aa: CASSLGIGSYNEQFF
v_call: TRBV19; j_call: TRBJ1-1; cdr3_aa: CASSVIGQTEAFF
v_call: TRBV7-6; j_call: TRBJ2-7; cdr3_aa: CASSLSGSSYEQYF
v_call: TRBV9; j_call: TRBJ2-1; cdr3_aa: CASSVGLLYNEQFF
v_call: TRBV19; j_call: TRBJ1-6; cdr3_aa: CASSPRQGATNSPLHF
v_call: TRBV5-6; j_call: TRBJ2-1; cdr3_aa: CASSHLTRRYEQFF
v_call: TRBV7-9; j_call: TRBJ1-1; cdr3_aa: CASSLAPNTEAFF
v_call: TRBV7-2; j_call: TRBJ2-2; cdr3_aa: CASSLVTTNTGELFF
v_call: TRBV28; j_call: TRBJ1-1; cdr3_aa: CASSFLGTGGLTEAFF
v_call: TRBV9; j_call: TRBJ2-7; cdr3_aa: CASSVLAGGPGEQYF
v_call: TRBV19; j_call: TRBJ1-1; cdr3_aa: CASSPRHGRGNTEAFF
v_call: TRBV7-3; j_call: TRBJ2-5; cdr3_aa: CASSLSIQETQYF
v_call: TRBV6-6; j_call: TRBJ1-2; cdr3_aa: CASSLGQGQKSYTF
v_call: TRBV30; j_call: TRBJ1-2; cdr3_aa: CAWSVPGRYGYTF
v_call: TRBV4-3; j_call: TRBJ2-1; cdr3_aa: CASSQGDSGGNYNEQFF
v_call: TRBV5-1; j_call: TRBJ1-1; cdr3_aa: CASSLRGRGTEAFF
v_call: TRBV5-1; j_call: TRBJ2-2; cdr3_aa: CASSLGQDTTGELFF
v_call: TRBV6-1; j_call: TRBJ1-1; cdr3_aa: CASSQPGQGRTFF
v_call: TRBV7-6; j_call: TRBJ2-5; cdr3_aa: CASSQGLAGGETQYF
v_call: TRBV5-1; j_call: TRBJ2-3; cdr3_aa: CASSGRGGPTDTQYF
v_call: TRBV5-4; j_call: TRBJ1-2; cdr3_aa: CASSLTGGKKDYGYTF
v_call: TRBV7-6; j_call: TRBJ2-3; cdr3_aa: CASSPRQKDTQYF
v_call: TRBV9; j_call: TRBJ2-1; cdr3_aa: CASSTAGQGYNEQFF
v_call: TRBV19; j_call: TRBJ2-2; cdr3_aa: CASSTGTSGNTGELFF
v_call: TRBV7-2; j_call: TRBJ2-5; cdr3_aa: CASSWAHGETQYF
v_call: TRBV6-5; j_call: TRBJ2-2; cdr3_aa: CASSYRRGRTGELFF
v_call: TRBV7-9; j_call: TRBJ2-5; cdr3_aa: CASSLGSGGARETQYF
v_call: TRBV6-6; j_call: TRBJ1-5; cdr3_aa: CASSYDRLFNQPQHF
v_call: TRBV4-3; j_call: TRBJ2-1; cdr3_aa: CASSQEIGGLAVYNEQFF